This is a list of T cell receptor beta chains from one sample in a study of T cell responses to AZD1222 COVID-19 vaccine. TCRdb keeps only in-frame clones here, not all; method: immunoSEQ multiplex PCR. Among about 100,000 clones, 84% were seen once, and the ten largest hold more than 15%. The material was peripheral blood, obtained on day 0 of AZD1222 vaccination. The receptors stem from an adult in good health. Both conserved end residues are part of each CDR3. The order of the fields is V gene, J gene, D gene, CDR3 DNA, CDR3 protein. The D gene is left open where the match is weak.

>TRBV14|TRBJ2-7|TRBD2
TGTGCCAGCAGCCTATATAGCGGGGGCCCCTACGAGCAGTACTTC
CASSLYSGGPYEQYF
>TRBV4-2|TRBJ1-2|TRBD1
TGTGCCAGCAGCTGGACAGGAGATGGCTACACCTTC
CASSWTGDGYTF
>TRBV6-2/TRBV6-3|TRBJ2-2|NA
TGTGCCAGCAGCTTGAAAACCGGGGAGCTGTTTTTT
CASSLKTGELFF
>TRBV7-2|TRBJ2-5|TRBD2
TGTGCCAGCAGCTCTCGCGGGAGAGCGGGGGGGCCCGGGACCCAGTACTTC
CASSSRGRAGGPGTQYF
>TRBV10-3|TRBJ1-3|NA
TGTGCCATCGCTGAAGGGGTCAGCACCATATATTTT
CAIAEGVSTIYF
>TRBV24-1|TRBJ2-4|NA
TGTGCCACCAGTGATGGGGACATTCAGTACTTC
CATSDGDIQYF
>TRBV18|TRBJ2-5|NA
TGTGCCAGCTCGCCTGACCAAGAGACCCAGTACTTC
CASSPDQETQYF
>TRBV18|TRBJ2-3|NA
TGTGCCAGCTCCGCGAAGGGTGATACGCAGTATTTT
CASSAKGDTQYF
>TRBV5-1|TRBJ2-1|NA
TGCGCCAGCAGCTTGGTCTCCGGGACTAATGAGCAGTTCTTC
CASSLVSGTNEQFF
>TRBV11-3|TRBJ1-3|NA
TGTGCCAGCAGCGAGGACGGTTTGACGTACTCTGGAAACACCATATATTTT
CASSEDGLTYSGNTIYF